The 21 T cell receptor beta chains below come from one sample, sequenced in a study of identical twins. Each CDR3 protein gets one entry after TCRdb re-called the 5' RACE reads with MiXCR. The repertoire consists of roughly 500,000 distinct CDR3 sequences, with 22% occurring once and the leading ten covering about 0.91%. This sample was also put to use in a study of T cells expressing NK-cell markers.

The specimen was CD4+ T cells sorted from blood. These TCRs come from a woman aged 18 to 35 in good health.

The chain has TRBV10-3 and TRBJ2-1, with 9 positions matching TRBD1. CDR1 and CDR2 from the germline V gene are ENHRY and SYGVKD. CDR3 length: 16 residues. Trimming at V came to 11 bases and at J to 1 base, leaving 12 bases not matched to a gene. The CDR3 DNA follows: TGTGCCTCCGGGGACAGGGTCCGAGGGTCCTACAATGAGCAGTTCTTC. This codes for CASGDRVRGSYNEQFF.

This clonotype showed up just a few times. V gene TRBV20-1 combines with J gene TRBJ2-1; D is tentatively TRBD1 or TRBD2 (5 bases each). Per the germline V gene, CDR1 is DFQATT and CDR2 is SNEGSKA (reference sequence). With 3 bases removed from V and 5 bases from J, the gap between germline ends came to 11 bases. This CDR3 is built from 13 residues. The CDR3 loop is CSARWDGNNEQFF. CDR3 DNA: TGCAGTGCTAGGTGGGACGGGAACAATGAGCAGTTCTTC.

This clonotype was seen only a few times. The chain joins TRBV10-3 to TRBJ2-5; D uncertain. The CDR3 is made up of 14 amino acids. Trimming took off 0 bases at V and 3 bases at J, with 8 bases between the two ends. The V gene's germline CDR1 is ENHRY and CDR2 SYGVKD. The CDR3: CAISESTFKETQYF. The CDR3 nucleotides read TGTGCCATCAGTGAGTCGACTTTCAAAGAGACCCAGTACTTC.

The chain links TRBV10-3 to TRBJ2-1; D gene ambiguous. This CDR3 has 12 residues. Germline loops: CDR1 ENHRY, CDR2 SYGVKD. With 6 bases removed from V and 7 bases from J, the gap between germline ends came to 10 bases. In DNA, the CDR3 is TGTGCCATCAGACAAGACACGAATGAGCAGTTCTTC. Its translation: CAIRQDTNEQFF.

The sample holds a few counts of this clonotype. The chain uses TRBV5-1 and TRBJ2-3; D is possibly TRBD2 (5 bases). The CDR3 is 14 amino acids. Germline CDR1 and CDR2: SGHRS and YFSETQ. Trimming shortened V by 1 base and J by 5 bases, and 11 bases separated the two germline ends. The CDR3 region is CASSLTSYGDTQYF. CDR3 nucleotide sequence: TGCGCCAGCAGCTTGACTAGTTACGGAGATACGCAGTATTTT.

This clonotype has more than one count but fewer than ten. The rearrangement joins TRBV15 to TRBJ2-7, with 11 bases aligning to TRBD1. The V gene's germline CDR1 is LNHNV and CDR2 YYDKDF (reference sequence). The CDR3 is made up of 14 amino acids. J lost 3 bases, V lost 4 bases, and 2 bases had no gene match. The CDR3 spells CATSKDRGLYEQYF. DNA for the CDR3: TGTGCCACCAGCAAGGACAGGGGGCTCTACGAGCAGTACTTC.

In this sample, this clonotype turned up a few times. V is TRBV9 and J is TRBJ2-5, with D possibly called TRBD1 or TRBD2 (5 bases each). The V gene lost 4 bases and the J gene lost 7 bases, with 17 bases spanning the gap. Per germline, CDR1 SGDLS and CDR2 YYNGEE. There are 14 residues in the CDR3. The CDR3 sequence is CASSSTGRGWTQYF. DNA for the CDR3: TGTGCCAGCAGCTCCACAGGACGAGGGTGGACCCAGTACTTC.

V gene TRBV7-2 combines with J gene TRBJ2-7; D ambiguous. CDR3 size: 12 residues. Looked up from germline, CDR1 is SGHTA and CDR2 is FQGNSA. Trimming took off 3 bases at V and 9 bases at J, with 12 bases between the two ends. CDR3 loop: CASSFLLDGQYF. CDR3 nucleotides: TGTGCCAGCAGCTTCCTATTAGATGGGCAGTACTTC.

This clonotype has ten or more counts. In DNA, the CDR3 is TGCAGCGTGATGACGCTGACAGGGATAGAGACCCAGTACTTC. Encoded protein: CSVMTLTGIETQYF. The chain uses TRBV29-1 and TRBJ2-5; 7 positions agree with TRBD1. The V gene's germline CDR1 is SQVTM and CDR2 ANQGSEA. The CDR3 is 14 amino acids. The trim removed 6 bases at V and 4 bases at J, leaving 11 bases unmatched.

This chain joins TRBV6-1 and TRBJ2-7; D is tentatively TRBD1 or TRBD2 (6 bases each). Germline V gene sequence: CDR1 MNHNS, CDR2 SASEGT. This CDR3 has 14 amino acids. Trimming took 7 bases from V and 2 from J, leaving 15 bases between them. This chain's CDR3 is CASKLGGLTYEQYF. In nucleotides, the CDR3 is TGTGCCAGCAAGCTCGGGGGCCTTACCTACGAGCAGTACTTC.

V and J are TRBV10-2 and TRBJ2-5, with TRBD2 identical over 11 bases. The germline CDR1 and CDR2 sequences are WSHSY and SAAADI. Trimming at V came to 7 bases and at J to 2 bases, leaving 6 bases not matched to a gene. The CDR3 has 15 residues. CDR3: CASILAGGPQETQYF. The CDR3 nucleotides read TGCGCCAGCATTCTAGCGGGGGGACCACAAGAGACCCAGTACTTC.

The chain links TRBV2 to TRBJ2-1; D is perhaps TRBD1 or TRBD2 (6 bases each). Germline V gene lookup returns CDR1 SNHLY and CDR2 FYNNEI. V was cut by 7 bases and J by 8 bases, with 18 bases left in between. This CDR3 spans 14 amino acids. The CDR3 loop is CASKGDFPGHEQFF. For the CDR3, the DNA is TGTGCCAGCAAGGGGGACTTCCCAGGCCATGAGCAGTTCTTC. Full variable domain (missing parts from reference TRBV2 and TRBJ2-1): EPEVTQTPSHQVTQMGQEVILRCVPISNHLYFYWYRQILGQKVEFLVSFYNNEISEKSEIFDDQFSVERPDGSNFTLKIRSTKLEDSAMYFCASKGDFPGHEQFFGPGTRLTVL.

CDR3 bases: TGTGCCAGCAGCTCGGGTCTGAGGACAGGGAGGAATGAAAAACTGTTTTTT. It translates to CASSSGLRTGRNEKLFF. The J gene is TRBJ1-4, the V gene TRBV5-4; 8 bases are shared with TRBD1. CDR3 length: 17 residues. The ends lost 3 bases at V and 5 bases at J; junction bases unmatched: 12. The V gene's germline CDR1 is SGHNT and CDR2 YYREEE (reference sequence).

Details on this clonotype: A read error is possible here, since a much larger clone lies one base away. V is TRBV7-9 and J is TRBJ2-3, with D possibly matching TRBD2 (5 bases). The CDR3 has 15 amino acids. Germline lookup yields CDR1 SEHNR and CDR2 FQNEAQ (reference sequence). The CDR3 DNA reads TGTACCAGCAGCTTAGGAGGTCCTGGATCAGATACGCAGTATTTT. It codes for CTSSLGGPGSDTQYF.

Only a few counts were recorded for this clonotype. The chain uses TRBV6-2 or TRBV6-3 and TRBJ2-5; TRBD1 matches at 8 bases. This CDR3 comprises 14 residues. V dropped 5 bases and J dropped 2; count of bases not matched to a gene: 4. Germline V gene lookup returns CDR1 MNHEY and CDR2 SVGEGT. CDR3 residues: CASSPQGAQETQYF. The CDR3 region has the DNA TGTGCCAGCAGTCCCCAGGGGGCACAAGAGACCCAGTACTTC.

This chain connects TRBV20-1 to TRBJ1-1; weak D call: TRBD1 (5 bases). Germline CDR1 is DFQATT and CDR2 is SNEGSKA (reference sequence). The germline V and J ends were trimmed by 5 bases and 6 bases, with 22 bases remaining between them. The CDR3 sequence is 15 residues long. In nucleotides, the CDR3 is TGCAGTGCTGTAACCTCCCGGGGCGCGAGATCTGAAGCTTTCTTT. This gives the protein CSAVTSRGARSEAFF.

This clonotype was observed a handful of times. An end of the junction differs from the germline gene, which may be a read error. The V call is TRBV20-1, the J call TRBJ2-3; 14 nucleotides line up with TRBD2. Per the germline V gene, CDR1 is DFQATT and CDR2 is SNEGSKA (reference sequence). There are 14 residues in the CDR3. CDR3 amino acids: CSAPLGTSGGPWNF. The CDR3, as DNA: TGCAGTGCTCCCCTCGGGACTAGCGGGGGACCTTGGAATTTT.

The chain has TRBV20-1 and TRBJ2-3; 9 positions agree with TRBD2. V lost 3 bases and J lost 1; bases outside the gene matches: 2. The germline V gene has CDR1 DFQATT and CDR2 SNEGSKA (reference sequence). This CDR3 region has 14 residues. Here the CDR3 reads CSASSGSGTDTQYF. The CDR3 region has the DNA TGCAGTGCTAGTAGCGGGAGCGGCACAGATACGCAGTATTTT.

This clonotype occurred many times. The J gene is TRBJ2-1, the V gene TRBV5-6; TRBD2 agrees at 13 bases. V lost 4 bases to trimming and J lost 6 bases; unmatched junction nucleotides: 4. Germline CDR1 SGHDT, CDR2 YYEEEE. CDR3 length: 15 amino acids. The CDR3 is CASSVTSGGANEQFF. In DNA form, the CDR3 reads TGTGCCAGCAGCGTTACTAGCGGGGGGGCCAATGAGCAGTTCTTC.

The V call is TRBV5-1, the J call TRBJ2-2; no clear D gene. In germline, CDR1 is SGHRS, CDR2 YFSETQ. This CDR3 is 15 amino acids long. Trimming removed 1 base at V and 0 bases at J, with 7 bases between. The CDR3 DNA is TGCGCCAGCAGCTTGTACGGAGCGAACACCGGGGAGCTGTTTTTT. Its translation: CASSLYGANTGELFF.

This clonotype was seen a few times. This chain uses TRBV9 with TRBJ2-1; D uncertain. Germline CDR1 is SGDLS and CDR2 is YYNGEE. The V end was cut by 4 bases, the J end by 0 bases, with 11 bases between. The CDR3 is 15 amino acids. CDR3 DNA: TGTGCCAGCAGCCTAGACACAAACTCCTACAATGAGCAGTTCTTC. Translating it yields CASSLDTNSYNEQFF.